This T cell receptor (beta chain) was identified in a study of T-cell reconstitution after alpha-beta-depleted transplantation in children. A library of TCRbeta sequences, prepared with unique molecular identifiers, was generated. TCRdb reprocessed the PCR reads with MiXCR, giving one entry per CDR3 protein. Of 700,000 to 950,000 distinct CDR3 sequences listed, around 17% are singletons. Trimming shortened V by 4 bases and J by 0 bases, and 17 bases separated the two germline ends. CDR3 length: 17 amino acids. Germline-derived CDR1 and CDR2 are LGHDT and YNNKEL (reference sequence). This clonotype was seen once.

The chain links TRBV3-1 to TRBJ2-3; possibly TRBD1 for D (6 bases). The source is a male patient between 5 and 17 years old who had a stem cell transplant for acute lymphoblastic leukemia, so the T cells may come from the graft donor. The sample in question was PBMCs, mostly from graft donor cells, obtained 360 days after TCRalphabeta/CD19-depleted stem cell transplant. In nucleotides, the CDR3 is TGTGCCAGCAGCCCCTGGTCAGGGGCAACTAGCACAGATACGCAGTATTTT. It is translated as CASSPWSGATSTDTQYF.